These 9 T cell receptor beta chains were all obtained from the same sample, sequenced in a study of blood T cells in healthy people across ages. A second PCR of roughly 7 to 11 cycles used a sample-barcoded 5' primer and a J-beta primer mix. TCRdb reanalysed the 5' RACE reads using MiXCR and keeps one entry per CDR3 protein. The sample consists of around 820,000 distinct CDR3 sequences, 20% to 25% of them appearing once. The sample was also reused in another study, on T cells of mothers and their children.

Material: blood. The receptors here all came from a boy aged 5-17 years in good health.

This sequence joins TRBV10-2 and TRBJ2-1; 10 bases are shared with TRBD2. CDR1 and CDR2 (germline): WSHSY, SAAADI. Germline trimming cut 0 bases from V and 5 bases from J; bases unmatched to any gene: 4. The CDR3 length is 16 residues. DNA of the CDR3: TGCGCCAGCAGTGAGTCGATTCTAGCGGGGGACAATGAGCAGTTCTTC. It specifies CASSESILAGDNEQFF.

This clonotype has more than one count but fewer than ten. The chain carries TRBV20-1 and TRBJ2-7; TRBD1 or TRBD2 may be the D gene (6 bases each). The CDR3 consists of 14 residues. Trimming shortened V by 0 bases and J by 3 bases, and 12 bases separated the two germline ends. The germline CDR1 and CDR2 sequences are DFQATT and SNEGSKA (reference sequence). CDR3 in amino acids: CSARDGGGFYEQYF. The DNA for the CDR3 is TGCAGTGCTAGAGACGGAGGGGGTTTCTACGAGCAGTACTTC.

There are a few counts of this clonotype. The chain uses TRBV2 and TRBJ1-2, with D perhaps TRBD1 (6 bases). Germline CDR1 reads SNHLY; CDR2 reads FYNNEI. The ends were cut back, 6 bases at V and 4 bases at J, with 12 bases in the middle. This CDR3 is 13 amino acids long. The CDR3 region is CASSGTSSYGYTF. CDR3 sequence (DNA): TGTGCCAGCAGCGGGACATCTAGCTATGGCTACACCTTC.

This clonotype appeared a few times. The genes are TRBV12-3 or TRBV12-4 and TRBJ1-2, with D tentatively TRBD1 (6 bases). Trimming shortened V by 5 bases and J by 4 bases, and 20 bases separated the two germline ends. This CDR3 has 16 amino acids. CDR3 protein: CASSHIDRSLVYGYTF. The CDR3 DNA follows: TGTGCCAGCAGTCACATTGACAGGTCCCTCGTCTATGGCTACACCTTC.

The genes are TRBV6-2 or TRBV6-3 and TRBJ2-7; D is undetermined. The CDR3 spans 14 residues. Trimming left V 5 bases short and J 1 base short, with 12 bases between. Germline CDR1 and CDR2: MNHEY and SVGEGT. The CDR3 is CASSRRDNSYEQYF. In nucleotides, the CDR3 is TGTGCCAGCAGTCGTAGAGACAATTCCTACGAGCAGTACTTC.

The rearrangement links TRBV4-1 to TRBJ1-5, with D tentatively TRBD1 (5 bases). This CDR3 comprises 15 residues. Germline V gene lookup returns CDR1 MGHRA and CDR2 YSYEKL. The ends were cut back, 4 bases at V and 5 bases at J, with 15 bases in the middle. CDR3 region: CASSRRDAPDQPQHF. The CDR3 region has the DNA TGCGCCAGCAGCCGACGGGACGCCCCGGATCAGCCCCAGCATTTT.

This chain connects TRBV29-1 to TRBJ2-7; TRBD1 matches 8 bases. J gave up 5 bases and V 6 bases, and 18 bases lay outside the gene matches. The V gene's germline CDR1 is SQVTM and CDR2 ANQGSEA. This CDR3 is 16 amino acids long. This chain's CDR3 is CSVSLRLGQVTNEQYF. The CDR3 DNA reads TGCAGCGTATCCCTCCGGTTGGGACAGGTCACTAACGAGCAGTACTTC.

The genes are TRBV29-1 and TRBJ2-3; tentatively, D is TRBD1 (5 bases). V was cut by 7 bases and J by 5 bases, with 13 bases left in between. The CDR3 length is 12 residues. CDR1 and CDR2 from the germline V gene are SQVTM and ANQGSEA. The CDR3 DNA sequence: TGCAGCGGCGGACACGTTAGAGATACGCAGTATTTT. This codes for CSGGHVRDTQYF.

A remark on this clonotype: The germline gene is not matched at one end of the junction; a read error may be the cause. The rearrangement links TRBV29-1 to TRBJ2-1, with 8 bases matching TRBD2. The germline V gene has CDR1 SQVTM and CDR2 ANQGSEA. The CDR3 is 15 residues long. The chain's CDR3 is CSVLAGTSSCNEQFF. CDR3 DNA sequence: TGCAGCGTATTAGCGGGGACGAGCTCCTGCAATGAGCAGTTCTTC.